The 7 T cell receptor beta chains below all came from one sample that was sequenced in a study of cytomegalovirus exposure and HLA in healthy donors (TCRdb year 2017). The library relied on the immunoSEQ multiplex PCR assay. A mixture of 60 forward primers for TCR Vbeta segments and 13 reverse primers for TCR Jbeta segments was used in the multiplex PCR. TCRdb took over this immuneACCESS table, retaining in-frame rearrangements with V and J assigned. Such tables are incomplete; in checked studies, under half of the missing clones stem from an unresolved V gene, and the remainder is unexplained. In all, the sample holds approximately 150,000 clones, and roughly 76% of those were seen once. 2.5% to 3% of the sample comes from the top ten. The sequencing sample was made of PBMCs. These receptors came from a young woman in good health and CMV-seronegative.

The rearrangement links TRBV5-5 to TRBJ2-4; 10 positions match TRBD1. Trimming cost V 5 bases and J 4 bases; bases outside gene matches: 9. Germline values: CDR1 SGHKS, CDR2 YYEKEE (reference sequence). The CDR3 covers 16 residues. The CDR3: CASSTRGGQGKNIQYF. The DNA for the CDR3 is TGTGCCAGCAGTACGAGAGGGGGACAGGGGAAAAACATTCAGTACTTC.

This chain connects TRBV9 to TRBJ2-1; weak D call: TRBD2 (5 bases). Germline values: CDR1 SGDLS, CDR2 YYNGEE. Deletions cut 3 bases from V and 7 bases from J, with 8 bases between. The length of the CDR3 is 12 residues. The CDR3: CASSEPGNEQFF. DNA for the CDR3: TGTGCCAGCAGCGAACCGGGGAATGAGCAGTTCTTC. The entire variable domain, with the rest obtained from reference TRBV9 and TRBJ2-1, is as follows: DSGVTQTPKHLITATGQRVTLRCSPRSGDLSVYWYQQSLDQGLQFLIQYYNGEERAKGNILERFSAQQFPDLHSELNLSSLELGDSALYFCASSEPGNEQFFGPGTRLTVL.

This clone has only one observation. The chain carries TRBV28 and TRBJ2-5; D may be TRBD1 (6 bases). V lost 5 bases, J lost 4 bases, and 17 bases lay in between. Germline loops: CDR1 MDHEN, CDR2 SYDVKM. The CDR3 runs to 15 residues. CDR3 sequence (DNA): TGTGCCAGCAGTCCGATCAGGGGTTTGAGAGAGACCCAGTACTTC. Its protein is CASSPIRGLRETQYF.

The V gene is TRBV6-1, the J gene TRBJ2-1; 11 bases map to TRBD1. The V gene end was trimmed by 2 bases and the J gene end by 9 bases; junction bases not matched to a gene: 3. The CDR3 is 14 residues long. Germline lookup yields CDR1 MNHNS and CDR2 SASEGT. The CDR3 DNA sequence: TGTGCCAGCAGTGAACTCGGACAGGGGGCTGAGCAGTTCTTC. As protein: CASSELGQGAEQFF.

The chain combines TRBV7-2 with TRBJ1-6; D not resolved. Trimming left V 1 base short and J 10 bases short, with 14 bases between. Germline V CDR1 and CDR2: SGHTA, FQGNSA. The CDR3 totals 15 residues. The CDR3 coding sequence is TGTGCCAGCAGCTTAGAATATGGGAGGAAGTCACCCCTCCACTTT. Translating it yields CASSLEYGRKSPLHF.

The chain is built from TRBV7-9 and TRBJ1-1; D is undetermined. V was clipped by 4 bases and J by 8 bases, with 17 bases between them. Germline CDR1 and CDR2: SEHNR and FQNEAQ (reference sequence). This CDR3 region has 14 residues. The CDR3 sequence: CASSSSKRSGEAFF. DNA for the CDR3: TGTGCCAGCAGCTCATCAAAGCGTTCGGGAGAAGCTTTCTTT.

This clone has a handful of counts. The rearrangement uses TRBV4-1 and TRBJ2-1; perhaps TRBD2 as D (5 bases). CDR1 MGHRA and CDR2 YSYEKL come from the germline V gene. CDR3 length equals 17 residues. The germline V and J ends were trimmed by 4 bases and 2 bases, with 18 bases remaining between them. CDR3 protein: CASSPIYPGITYNEQFF. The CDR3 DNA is TGCGCCAGCAGCCCGATATACCCGGGGATCACCTACAATGAGCAGTTCTTC.